This T cell receptor beta chain was sequenced for a study of T cells in Graves' hyperthyroidism and ophthalmopathy (dated 2019 in TCRdb). Broadly, across the study: Peripheral blood samples were taken at the time of initial diagnosis, prior to any treatment. To identify distinguishing TCR V-J signatures, a discovery cohort of roughly 100 patients was used, comprising 43 with Graves' ophthalmopathy and 57 with stable Graves' hyperthyroidism. The roughly 100 discovery patients were randomly divided into training and test sets at a 7:3 ratio. Once sampling was done, hyperthyroidism patients were given methimazole at a starting dose of 30 mg daily, whereas ophthalmopathy patients were given high-dose intravenous methylprednisolone. The paper reports TCR Vbeta CDR3 sequencing of some 140 peripheral blood samples: over 40 ophthalmopathy, 70 to 85 hyperthyroidism and around 17 progressor patients. In more than 5 Graves' hyperthyroidism patients, the study also compared T-cell repertoires from thyroid tissue with T-cell repertoires from blood. Prospective prediction of ophthalmopathy was tested in an independent validation cohort consisting of 18 hyperthyroidism patients and 15 to 17 patients who later progressed to ophthalmopathy. General study outcomes and caveats: No statistical method was used to set the sample size in advance, and investigators knew the group allocation. In validation, the model predicted progression to ophthalmopathy a median of 6.5 months before onset, with roughly 68% sensitivity and 72.22% specificity. Blood samples also contained most of the expanded thyroid clonotypes (frequency above 0.001), which suggests that blood repertoires may reflect thyroid immune responses. In cross-validation, a model built on a 13 V-J signature told ophthalmopathy apart from stable hyperthyroidism with approximately 90% sensitivity and around 84% specificity, and in testing the same model reached 80%/75%.

The CDR1 and CDR2 encoded by the germline V gene are KGHDR and SFDVKD. From the cysteine through the phenylalanine, the CDR3 covers 16 amino acids. The CDR3 DNA has 48 bases and is translated from base 1. The junction carries 13 bases between V and J, which are trimmed by 5 bases and 0 bases respectively. The TCR beta CDR3 regions were amplified from RNA transcripts. The TCR CDR3 was subjected to a first round of RT-PCR using the HTBI primer set and the Qiagen OneStep RT-PCR kit. A second multiplex PCR round built the libraries, followed by size selection and purification. Paired-end sequencing of the libraries was performed with 100 bp reads on an Illumina HiSeq2000. Regarding the original processing steps: SOAPnuke was used to process the raw data, with reads discarded if the reads contained adapters or uncalled bases, had a mean Phred below 15, or lacked an exact constant-primer or identifier match. High-quality paired reads were merged with COPE v1.2.5, and unique nucleotide sequences were defined as clonotypes. MiTCR v1.1 was used to align the clonotypes against IMGT TRBV, TRBD and TRBJ reference segments. The analysis was restricted to V-J combinations with a frequency above 0.0001, which together covered roughly 99% of the repertoires. A TCS score was defined as the ratio between F50 (clonal expansion) and ExV (chaos), using BLOSUM62-based TCRdist between CDR3 peptides within each V-J. Welch's t-statistics and random forest reduced around 550 V-J features to roughly 13, which were used in a naive Bayes classifier (R e1071). The public reads were reanalyzed by TCRdb: fastp trimming at Q25, MiXCR alignment, in-frame beta chains only. Each entry is one CDR3 protein sequence, shown with its most common DNA and genes. The V and J calls and clone size come from TCRdb's table, not from the authors' own analysis. This sample is represented by approximately 620,000 distinct CDR3 sequences; approximately 15% of them were singletons. The top ten clones comprise roughly 5.5% of the sample.

This clonotype was seen a few times. What this receptor recognizes is not known. No qualities accompany the bases; no much larger clone lies one base away. Hyperthyroidism patients were aged 18 to 65 years and newly diagnosed, with disease duration of less than 2 months. The study excluded patients with uncontrolled infections, other autoimmune diseases, pregnancy or lactation. Diagnoses were based on clinical symptoms, serum thyroxine and TRAb, thyroid ultrasound and orbital computed tomography. For progressor patients, blood was drawn at the first diagnosis of hyperthyroidism, before any ophthalmopathy symptoms had appeared. PBMCs were isolated from 7.5 to 10 ml of fresh peripheral blood by Ficoll-Paque density gradient centrifugation. Patients classed as progressors first received a Graves' hyperthyroidism diagnosis and then went on to develop ophthalmopathy during follow-up. Total RNA was extracted using Trizol reagent, and RNA quality was assessed on an Agilent 2100 Bioanalyzer.

The specimen sequenced was blood. This receptor was taken from a woman younger than 45 with Graves' hyperthyroidism that later progressed to Graves' ophthalmopathy. The rearranged segments are TRBV24-1 and TRBJ2-1, with the D gene not confidently named. CDR3 region: CATSVPGKSSYNEQFF. The DNA sequence reads TGTGCCACCAGTGTTCCCGGTAAGAGCTCCTACAATGAGCAGTTCTTC.